This TCR beta chain was documented in a study of cytomegalovirus exposure and HLA in healthy donors. PCR employed 60 Vbeta and 13 Jbeta primers. TCRdb keeps only in-frame clones here, not all; method: immunoSEQ multiplex PCR. The sample lists roughly 190,000 clones, around 81% occurring once. General observations from the study: In a later analysis, a missense DCLRE1C variant was linked to TCR beta V- and J-gene trimming. CMV serostatus was the only recorded immune exposure for donors. At a 0.05 false discovery rate, a later analysis found approximately 15,000 TCR beta sequences to be associated with HLA alleles.

Trimming took off 6 bases at V and 8 bases at J, with 13 bases between the two ends. The CDR3 loop spans 12 amino acids. CDR1 MNHEY and CDR2 SVGAGI come from the germline V gene. Comment on this clone: Its antigen remains unknown.

Sequencing input: PBMCs. The source of this sequence is a woman under 40 in good health and CMV-seropositive. V usage is TRBV6-5 and J usage is TRBJ1-1; a weak D match, TRBD1 (6 bases). CDR3: CASRSLGQEAFF. CDR3 coding DNA: TGTGCCAGCAGATCCCTCGGACAGGAAGCTTTCTTT.